The clone carrying this TCR beta chain was seen only once. Germline-derived CDR1 and CDR2 are SGHAT and FQNNGV. V shed 5 bases and J shed 5 bases, with 25 bases lying between them. The CDR3 length is 17 residues. Participants were aged about 18 to 100 years, lived in under 25 US areas, and enrolled virtually. Within 2 weeks of study entry, exposed participants had contacted a PCR-confirmed or clinician-diagnosed COVID-19 case. The sample belongs to a study of blood T cell repertoires in COVID-19. In the study overall: T cells, B-cell-depleted T cells, or PBMCs supplied cDNA or gDNA.

The protocol was immunoSEQ multiplex PCR, while the TCRdb copy is restricted to in-frame clones and leaves out a portion. The sample shows 350,000 to 500,000 clones, roughly 88% of them seen only once. The sequencing input was PBMCs or T cells enriched from blood (not recorded which). This clonotype originated in a woman younger than 35 who had been exposed to COVID-19. The genes are TRBV11-2 and TRBJ2-7, with D maybe TRBD1 (6 bases). The CDR3 sequence: CASSATWNRVNLHEQYF. CDR3 coding DNA: TGTGCCAGCAGCGCCACTTGGAACAGGGTGAACCTCCACGAGCAGTACTTC.